Ten or more counts support the clone carrying this T cell receptor (beta chain). Its target is unknown. In germline, CDR1 is SQVTM, CDR2 ANQGSEA. The CDR3 consists of 12 residues. Trimming took 4 bases from V and 7 from J; bases not matched to a gene: 6. The data were obtained in a study of blood T cells in healthy people across ages. A sample-barcoded 5' primer and a J-beta primer mix were used in a second PCR of about 6 to 11 cycles. TCRdb itself ran the 5' RACE reads through MiXCR, one entry per CDR3 protein. The table includes approximately 1,700,000 distinct CDR3 sequences, about two fifths detected once. General study findings and limits: Roughly linearly, TCR beta diversity per million T cells fell as age increased.

This clonotype originated in a human donor in good health. The chain combines TRBV29-1 with TRBJ2-7; 8 positions agree with TRBD2. The specimen was blood. For the CDR3, the DNA is TGCAGCGTTGCAAGCGGGGGTAATGAGCAGTACTTC. Its protein is CSVASGGNEQYF.